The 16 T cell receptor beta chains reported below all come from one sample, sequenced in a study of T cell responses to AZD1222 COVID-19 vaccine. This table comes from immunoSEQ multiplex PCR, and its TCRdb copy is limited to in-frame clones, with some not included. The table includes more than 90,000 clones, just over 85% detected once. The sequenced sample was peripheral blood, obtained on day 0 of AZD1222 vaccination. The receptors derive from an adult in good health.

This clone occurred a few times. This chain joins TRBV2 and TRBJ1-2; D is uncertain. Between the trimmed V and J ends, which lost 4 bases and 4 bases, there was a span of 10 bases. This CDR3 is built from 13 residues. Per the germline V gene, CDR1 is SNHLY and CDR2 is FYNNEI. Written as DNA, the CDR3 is TGTGCCAGCAGTGCGGTTGGCAGCTATGGCTACACCTTC. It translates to CASSAVGSYGYTF.

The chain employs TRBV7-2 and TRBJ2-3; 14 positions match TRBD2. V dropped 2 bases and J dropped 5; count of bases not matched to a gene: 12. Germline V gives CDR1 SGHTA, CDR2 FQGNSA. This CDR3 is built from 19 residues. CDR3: CASSLLGLAGDHRGDTQYF. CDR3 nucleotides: TGTGCCAGCAGCTTATTGGGACTAGCGGGAGACCACCGGGGAGATACGCAGTATTTT.

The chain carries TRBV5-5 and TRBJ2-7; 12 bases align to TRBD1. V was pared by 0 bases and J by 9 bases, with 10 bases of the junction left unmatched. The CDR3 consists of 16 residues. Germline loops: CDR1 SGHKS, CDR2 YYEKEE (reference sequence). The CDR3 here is CASSLADGTGGVGQYF. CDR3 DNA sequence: TGTGCCAGCAGCTTGGCGGACGGGACAGGGGGCGTGGGGCAGTACTTC.

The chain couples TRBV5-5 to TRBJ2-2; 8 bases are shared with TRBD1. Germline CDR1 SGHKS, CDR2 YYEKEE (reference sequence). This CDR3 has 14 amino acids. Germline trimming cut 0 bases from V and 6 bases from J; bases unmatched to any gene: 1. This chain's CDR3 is CASSLEGQAGELFF. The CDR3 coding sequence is TGTGCCAGCAGCTTGGAGGGACAGGCCGGGGAGCTGTTTTTT.

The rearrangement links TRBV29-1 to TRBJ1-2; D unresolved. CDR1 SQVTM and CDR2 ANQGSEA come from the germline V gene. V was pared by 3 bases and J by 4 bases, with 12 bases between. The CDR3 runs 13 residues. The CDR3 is CSVDLWQVYGYTF. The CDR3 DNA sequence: TGCAGCGTTGATCTGTGGCAAGTCTATGGCTACACCTTC.

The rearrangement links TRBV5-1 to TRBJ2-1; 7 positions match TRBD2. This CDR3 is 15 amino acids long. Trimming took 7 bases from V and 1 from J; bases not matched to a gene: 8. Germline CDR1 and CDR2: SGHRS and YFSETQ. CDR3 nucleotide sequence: TGCGCCAGCCAGACAAGGACTAGTTCCTACAATGAGCAGTTCTTC. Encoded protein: CASQTRTSSYNEQFF.

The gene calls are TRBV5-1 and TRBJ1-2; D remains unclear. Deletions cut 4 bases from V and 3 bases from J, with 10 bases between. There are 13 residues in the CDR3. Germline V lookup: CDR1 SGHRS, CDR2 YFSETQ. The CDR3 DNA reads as TGCGCCAGCAGCCCAGGTCGGCACTATGGCTACACCTTC. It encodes CASSPGRHYGYTF.

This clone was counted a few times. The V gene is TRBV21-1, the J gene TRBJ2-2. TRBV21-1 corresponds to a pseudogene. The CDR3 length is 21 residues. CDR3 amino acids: CASSKVKIKGGGAGRTGELFF. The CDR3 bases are TGTGCCAGCAGCAAAGTTAAGATCAAGGGGGGTGGTGCGGGAAGGACCGGGGAGCTGTTTTTT.

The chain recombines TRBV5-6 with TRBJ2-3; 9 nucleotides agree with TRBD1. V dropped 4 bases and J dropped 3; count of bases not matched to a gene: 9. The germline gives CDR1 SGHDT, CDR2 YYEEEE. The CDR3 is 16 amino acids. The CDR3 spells CASSPGGQGETDTQYF. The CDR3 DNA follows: TGTGCCAGCAGCCCGGGGGGACAGGGCGAGACAGATACGCAGTATTTT.

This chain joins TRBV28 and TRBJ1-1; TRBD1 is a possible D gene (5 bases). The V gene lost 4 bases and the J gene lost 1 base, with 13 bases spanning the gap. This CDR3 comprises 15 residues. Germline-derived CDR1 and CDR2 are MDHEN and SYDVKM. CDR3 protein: CASSSLTVTNTEAFF. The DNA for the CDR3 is TGTGCCAGCAGTTCCCTGACAGTCACGAACACTGAAGCTTTCTTT.

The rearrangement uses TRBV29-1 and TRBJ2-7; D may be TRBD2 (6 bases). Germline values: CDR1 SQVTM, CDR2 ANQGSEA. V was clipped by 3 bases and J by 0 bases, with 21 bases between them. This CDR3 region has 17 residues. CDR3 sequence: CSVEAGRQGGSSYEQYF. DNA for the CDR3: TGCAGCGTTGAGGCCGGTCGGCAGGGAGGAAGCTCCTACGAGCAGTACTTC.

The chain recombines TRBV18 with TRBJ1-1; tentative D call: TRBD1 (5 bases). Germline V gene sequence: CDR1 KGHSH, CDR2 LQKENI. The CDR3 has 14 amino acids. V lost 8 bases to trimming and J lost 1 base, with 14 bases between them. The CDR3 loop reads CASLQDIRNTEAFF. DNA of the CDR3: TGTGCCAGCCTTCAGGACATACGGAACACTGAAGCTTTCTTT.

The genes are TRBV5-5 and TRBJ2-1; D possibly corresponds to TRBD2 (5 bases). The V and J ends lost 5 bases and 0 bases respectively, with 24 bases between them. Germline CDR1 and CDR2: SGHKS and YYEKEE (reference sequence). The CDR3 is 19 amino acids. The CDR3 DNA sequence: TGTGCCAGCAGTTCCCGGGGAAAAGGAGACTTGAGCTCCTACAATGAGCAGTTCTTC. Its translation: CASSSRGKGDLSSYNEQFF.

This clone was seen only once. CDR3 region: CASSPTDSNYGYTF. In DNA form, the CDR3 reads TGTGCCAGCTCACCCACGGACAGCAACTATGGCTACACCTTC. The genes are TRBV18 and TRBJ1-2, with TRBD1 as a possible D gene (6 bases). Trimming shortened V by 3 bases and J by 2 bases, and 10 bases separated the two germline ends. This CDR3 comprises 14 residues. CDR1 is KGHSH, CDR2 LQKENI, per germline.

The CDR3 protein is CASSSGTDSYGYTF. CDR3 nucleotide sequence: TGTGCCAGCAGCTCTGGGACGGACAGCTATGGCTACACCTTC. The rearrangement joins TRBV9 to TRBJ1-2; D perhaps matches TRBD1 (6 bases). Germline CDR1 reads SGDLS; CDR2 reads YYNGEE. The CDR3 is 14 residues long. V was pared by 4 bases and J by 4 bases, with 14 bases between. Filled out from reference TRBV9 and TRBJ1-2, the complete variable domain reads DSGVTQTPKHLITATGQRVTLRCSPRSGDLSVYWYQQSLDQGLQFLIQYYNGEERAKGNILERFSAQQFPDLHSELNLSSLELGDSALYFCASSSGTDSYGYTFGSGTRLTVV.

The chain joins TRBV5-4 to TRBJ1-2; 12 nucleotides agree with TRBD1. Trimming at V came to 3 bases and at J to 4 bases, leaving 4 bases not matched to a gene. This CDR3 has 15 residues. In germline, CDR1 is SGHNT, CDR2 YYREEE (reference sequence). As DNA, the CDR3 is TGTGCCAGCAGCTCGGGACAGGGGGCTGGCTATGGCTACACCTTC. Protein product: CASSSGQGAGYGYTF.